This TCR beta chain was sequenced in a study of T-cell memory formation after mild COVID-19. TCRdb re-analysed the 5' RACE reads in MiXCR, keeping a single row per CDR3 protein. The repertoire holds more than 25,000 distinct CDR3 sequences, with 6% to 9.5% as singletons. At least ten counts were recorded for this clonotype. With 3 bases removed from V and 3 bases from J, the gap between germline ends came to 8 bases. The CDR3 is 13 residues long. Germline loops: CDR1 MGHRA, CDR2 YSYEKL. The chain has TRBV4-1 and TRBJ1-1; a possible D gene is TRBD1 (5 bases). This clonotype was obtained from an adult woman who had mild COVID-19 (a few samples of this study predate the infection). Cell type and time point are not known. Sample: PBMCs or a T cell subset sorted from them (not recorded which). The CDR3 loop is CASSQGLDTEAFF. In nucleotides, the CDR3 is TGCGCCAGCAGCCAGGGGCTGGACACTGAAGCTTTCTTT.